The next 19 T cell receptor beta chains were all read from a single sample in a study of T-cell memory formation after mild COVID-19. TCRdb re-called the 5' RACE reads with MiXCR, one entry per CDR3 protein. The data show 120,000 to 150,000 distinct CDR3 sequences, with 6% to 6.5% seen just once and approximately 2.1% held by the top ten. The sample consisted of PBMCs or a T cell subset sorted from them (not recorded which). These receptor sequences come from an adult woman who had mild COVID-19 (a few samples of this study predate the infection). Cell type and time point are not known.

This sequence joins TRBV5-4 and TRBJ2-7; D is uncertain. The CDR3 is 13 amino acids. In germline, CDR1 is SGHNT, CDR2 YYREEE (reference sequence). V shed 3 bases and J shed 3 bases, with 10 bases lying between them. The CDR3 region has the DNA TGTGCCAGCAGCTCTGAGGCTAGCTACGAGCAGTACGTC. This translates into CASSSEASYEQYV.

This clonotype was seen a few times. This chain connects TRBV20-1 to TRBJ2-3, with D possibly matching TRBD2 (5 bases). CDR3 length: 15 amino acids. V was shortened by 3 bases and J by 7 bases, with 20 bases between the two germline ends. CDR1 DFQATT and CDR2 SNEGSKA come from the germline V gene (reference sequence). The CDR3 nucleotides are TGCAGTGCTAGGATTTGGGAGCCTTCCACGAATACGCAGTATTTT. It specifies CSARIWEPSTNTQYF.

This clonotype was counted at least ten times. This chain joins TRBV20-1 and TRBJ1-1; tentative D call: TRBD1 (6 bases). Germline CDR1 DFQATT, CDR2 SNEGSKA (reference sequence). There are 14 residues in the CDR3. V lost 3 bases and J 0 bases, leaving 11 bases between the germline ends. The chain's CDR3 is CSARTAGVNTEAFF. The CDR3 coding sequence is TGCAGTGCTAGGACCGCAGGGGTGAACACTGAAGCTTTCTTT.

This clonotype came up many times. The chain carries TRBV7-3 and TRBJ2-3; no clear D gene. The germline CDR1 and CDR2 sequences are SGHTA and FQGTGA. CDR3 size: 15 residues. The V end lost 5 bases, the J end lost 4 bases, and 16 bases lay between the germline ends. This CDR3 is CASSRWVSGADTQYF. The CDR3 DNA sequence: TGTGCCAGCAGCCGATGGGTCTCGGGCGCAGATACGCAGTATTTT.

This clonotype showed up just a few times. The CDR3 sequence is CASSFRFGTPSTDTQYF. The DNA for the CDR3 is TGTGCCAGCAGTTTCAGGTTTGGGACACCTAGCACAGATACGCAGTATTTT. The chain combines TRBV27 with TRBJ2-3, with D possibly matching TRBD1 (6 bases). V was clipped by 3 bases and J by 0 bases, with 16 bases between them. CDR3 length: 17 residues. The V gene's germline CDR1 is MNHEY and CDR2 SMNVEV (reference sequence).

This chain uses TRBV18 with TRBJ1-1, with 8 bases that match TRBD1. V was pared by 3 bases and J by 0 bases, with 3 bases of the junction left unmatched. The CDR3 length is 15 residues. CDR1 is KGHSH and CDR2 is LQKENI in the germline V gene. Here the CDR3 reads CASSPDRGVNTEAFF. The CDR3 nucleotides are TGTGCCAGCTCACCCGACAGGGGAGTGAACACTGAAGCTTTCTTT.

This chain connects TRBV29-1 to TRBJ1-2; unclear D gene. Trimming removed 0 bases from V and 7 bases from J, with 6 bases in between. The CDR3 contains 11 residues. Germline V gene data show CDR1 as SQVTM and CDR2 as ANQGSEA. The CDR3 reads CSVEEGFGYTF. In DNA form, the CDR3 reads TGCAGCGTTGAAGAGGGGTTTGGCTACACCTTC.

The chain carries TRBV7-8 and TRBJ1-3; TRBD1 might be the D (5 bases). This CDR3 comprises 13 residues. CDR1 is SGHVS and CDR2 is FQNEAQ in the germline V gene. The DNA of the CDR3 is TGTGCGTCCCGGGGCCACAGTGGAAACACCATATATTTT. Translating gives CASRGHSGNTIYF.

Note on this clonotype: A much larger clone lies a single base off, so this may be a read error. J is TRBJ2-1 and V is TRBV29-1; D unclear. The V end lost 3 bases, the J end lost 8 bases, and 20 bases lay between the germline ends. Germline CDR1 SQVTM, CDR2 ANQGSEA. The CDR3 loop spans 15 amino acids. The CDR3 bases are TGCAGCGTTGAGAAGTGCTCCATTGAAGTGGATGAGCAGTTCTTC. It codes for CSVEKCSIEVDEQFF.

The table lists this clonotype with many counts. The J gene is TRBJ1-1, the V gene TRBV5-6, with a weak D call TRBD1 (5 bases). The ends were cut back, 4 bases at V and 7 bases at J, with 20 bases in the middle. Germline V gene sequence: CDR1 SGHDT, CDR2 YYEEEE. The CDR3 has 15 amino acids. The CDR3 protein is CASSRLDGAAGEAFF. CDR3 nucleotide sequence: TGTGCCAGCAGCCGGCTCGACGGGGCCGCGGGTGAAGCTTTCTTT.

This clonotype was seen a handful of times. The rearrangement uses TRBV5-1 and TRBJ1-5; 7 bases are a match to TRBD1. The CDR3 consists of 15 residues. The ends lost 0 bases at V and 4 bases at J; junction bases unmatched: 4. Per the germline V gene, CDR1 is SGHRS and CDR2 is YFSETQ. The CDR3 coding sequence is TGCGCCAGCAGCTTGGGGGGGACAGCTAATCAGCCCCAGCATTTT. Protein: CASSLGGTANQPQHF.

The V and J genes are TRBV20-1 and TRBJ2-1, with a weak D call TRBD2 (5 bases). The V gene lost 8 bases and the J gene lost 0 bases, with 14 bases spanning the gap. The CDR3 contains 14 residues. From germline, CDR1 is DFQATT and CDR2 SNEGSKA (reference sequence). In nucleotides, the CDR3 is TGCAGTTCTCCATCCACTAGCTCCTACAATGAGCAGTTCTTC. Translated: CSSPSTSSYNEQFF.

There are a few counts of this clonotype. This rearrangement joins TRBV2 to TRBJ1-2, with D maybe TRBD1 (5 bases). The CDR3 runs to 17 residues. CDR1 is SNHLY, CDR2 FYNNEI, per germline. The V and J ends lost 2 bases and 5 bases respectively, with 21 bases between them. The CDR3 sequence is CASSELAGLLGLYGYTF. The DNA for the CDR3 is TGTGCCAGCAGTGAATTGGCGGGACTACTTGGGTTGTATGGCTACACCTTC.

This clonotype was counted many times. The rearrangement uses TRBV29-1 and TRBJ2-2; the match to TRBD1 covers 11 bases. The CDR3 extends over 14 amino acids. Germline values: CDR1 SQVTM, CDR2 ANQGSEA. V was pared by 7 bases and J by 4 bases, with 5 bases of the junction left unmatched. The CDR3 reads CSGRTGGGTGELFF. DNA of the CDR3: TGCAGCGGCCGGACAGGGGGCGGCACCGGGGAGCTGTTTTTT.

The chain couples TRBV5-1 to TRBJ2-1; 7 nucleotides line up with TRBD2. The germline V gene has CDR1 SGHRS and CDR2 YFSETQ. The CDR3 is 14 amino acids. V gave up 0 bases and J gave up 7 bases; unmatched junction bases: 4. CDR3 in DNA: TGCGCCAGCAGCTTGGCGTGGGAGGGGAATGAGCAGTTCTTC. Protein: CASSLAWEGNEQFF.

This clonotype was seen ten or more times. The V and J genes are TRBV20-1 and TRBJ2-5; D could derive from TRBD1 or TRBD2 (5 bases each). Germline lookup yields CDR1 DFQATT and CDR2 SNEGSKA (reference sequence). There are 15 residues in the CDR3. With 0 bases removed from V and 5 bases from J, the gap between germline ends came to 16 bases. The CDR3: CSARDSKGREETQYF. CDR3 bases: TGCAGTGCTAGAGATTCAAAGGGGAGAGAGGAGACCCAGTACTTC.

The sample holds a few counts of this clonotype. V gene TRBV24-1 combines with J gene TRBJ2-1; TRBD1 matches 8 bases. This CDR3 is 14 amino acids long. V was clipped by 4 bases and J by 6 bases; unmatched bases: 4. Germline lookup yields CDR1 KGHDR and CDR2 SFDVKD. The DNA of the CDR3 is TGTGCCACCAGTGAGCCCAGGGGGCCCAATGAGCAGTTCTTC. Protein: CATSEPRGPNEQFF.

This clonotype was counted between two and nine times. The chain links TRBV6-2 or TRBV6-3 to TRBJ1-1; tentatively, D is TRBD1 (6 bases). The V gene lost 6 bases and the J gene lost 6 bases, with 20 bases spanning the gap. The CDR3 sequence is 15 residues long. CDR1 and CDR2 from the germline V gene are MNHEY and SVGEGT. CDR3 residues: CASSPNREVNPEAFF. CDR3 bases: TGTGCCAGCAGCCCCAACAGGGAGGTTAACCCTGAAGCTTTCTTT.

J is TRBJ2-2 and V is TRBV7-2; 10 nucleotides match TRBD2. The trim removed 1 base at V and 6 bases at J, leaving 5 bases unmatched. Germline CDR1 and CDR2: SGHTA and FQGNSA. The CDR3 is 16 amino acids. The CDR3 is CASSLVPSGSSGELFF. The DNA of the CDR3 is TGTGCCAGCAGCTTAGTTCCTAGCGGGAGTTCCGGGGAGCTGTTTTTT.